This T cell receptor beta chain was sequenced in a study of long-term antiretroviral therapy in people with HIV. Study outcomes and limitations: Comparison with controls showed narrower CDR3 length ranges in HIV repertoires. Although diversity increased after ART, it remained lower than in transplant donor controls. The clones with expansion before ART were dominant in the repertoire at all time points.

Only one count was recorded for this clone. Its target is unknown. In germline, CDR1 is MNHNS, CDR2 SASEGT. This CDR3 region has 19 residues. Trimming pared 2 bases from V and 0 bases from J, leaving 17 bases between. The immunoSEQ assay was v3.0, run at survey level. TCRdb's table, derived via immunoSEQ multiplex PCR, lists solely in-frame clones and lacks some. The repertoire consists of tens of thousands of clones, with more than 65% occurring once and the leading ten covering 6% to 7%. This receptor was taken from a man aged 18-30 years with HIV. The sequencing used unsorted PBMCs, collected 0.6 years after starting antiretroviral therapy. The gene calls are TRBV6-1 and TRBJ2-6; no definite D call. The CDR3 DNA follows: TGTGCCAGCAGTGAATTGGGTTCGATGGCCTACTCTGGGGCCAACGTCCTGACTTTC. Amino acids: CASSELGSMAYSGANVLTF.